This record covers a single T cell receptor (beta chain). The antigen is not known. This specimen belongs to a study of cytomegalovirus exposure and HLA in healthy donors. The donors gave bone marrow, and they were healthy. 13 Jbeta primers and 60 Vbeta primers were used for the PCR. Source study methods: In a later analysis, about 11 million of approximately 86 million unique beta chains occurred in at least two donors. The method was immunoSEQ multiplex PCR; TCRdb's version includes in-frame clones alone and lacks a portion of them. That table is the source of V, J and clone size, and D and trimming were worked out from the DNA. This table holds approximately 150,000 clones, more than 60% found once. Overall study findings and caveats: Productive rates of about 87% or about 30% were seen for most TCR beta V segments in an earlier analysis.

This CDR3 comprises 14 residues. CDR1 SEHNR and CDR2 FQNEAQ come from the germline V gene (reference sequence). Deletions cut 5 bases from V and 3 bases from J, with 14 bases between. The genes are TRBV7-9 and TRBJ2-7; D is perhaps TRBD1 (6 bases). Material for sequencing was PBMCs. This sequence was found in a man aged 25 to 40 in good health and CMV-seropositive. Written as DNA, the CDR3 is TGTGCCAGCAGCACTTTCAGGGGCCGCTACGAGCAGTACTTC. This sequence encodes CASSTFRGRYEQYF. The variable domain in full, with the rest retrieved from reference TRBV7-9 and TRBJ2-7, is DTGVSQNPRHKITKRGQNVTFRCDPISEHNRLYWYRQTLGQGPEFLTYFQNEAQLEKSRLLSDRFSAERPKGSFSTLEIQRTEQGDSAMYLCASSTFRGRYEQYFGPGTRLTVT.